The 25 T cell receptor beta chains in this list originate from one sample, sequenced in a study of post-analysis software for immune sequencing data. No cognate antigen is known for these TCRs. Regarding the study as a whole: When patients were compared with controls, about five TRBV segments were more frequent, TRBV5-6, TRBV5-1 and TRBV20-1 among them.

TCR beta libraries were prepared from cDNA with unique molecular identifiers. Each CDR3 protein is one row after TCRdb ran MiXCR on the PCR reads. This table has 650,000 to 850,000 distinct CDR3 sequences, around 45% appearing once. Sequenced: blood. These TCRs come from a girl between 10 and 17 years old with multiple sclerosis.

In the case of this clonotype: The junction shows a germline mismatch at one end, possibly a read error. This chain connects TRBV7-7 to TRBJ1-3; D call uncertain. Germline V gene lookup returns CDR1 SSHAT and CDR2 FNYEAQ (reference sequence). The CDR3 covers 15 residues. The chain's CDR3 is CASSLDGNSGNTIYF. DNA for the CDR3: TGTGCTAGCAGCTTAGACGGAAACTCTGGAAACACCATATATTTT.

This clonotype was found a few times. J is TRBJ1-1 and V is TRBV20-1; TRBD1 matches 9 bases. Germline V CDR1 and CDR2: DFQATT, SNEGSKA (reference sequence). J was trimmed by 3 bases and V by 6 bases; bases with no gene match: 8. This CDR3 region has 14 residues. The CDR3 nucleotides read TGCAGTGCCGACAGGGGGTCGAAGGACACTGAAGCTTTCTTT. This encodes CSADRGSKDTEAFF.

V and J are TRBV5-1 and TRBJ2-3; TRBD2 might be the D (5 bases). Trimming took 1 base from V and 5 from J, leaving 11 bases between them. This CDR3 comprises 14 residues. Germline CDR1 reads SGHRS; CDR2 reads YFSETQ. CDR3 region: CASSLYGIEDTQYF. The CDR3 DNA is TGCGCCAGCAGCTTGTACGGGATCGAAGATACGCAGTATTTT.

The chain couples TRBV9 to TRBJ2-1; 12 bases match TRBD2. The CDR3 consists of 16 residues. CDR1 is SGDLS, CDR2 YYNGEE, per germline. V shed 1 base and J 10 bases; nucleotides not matched to a gene: 9. CDR3 sequence reads: CASSVRLAGGPEEQFF. CDR3 nucleotide sequence: TGTGCCAGCAGCGTAAGGCTAGCGGGAGGGCCTGAGGAGCAGTTCTTC.

This chain uses TRBV10-3 with TRBJ2-3; TRBD2 matches at 7 bases. Losses at the gene ends were 10 bases for V and 2 bases for J; bases not matched to a gene: 6. Germline lookup yields CDR1 ENHRY and CDR2 SYGVKD. There are 13 residues in the CDR3. The CDR3 DNA follows: TGTGCCACCCGGGAGGTCTACACAGATACGCAGTATTTT. It translates to CATREVYTDTQYF.

The chain employs TRBV10-3 and TRBJ1-2, with a tentative D call TRBD1 (6 bases). This CDR3 contains 16 residues. Germline-derived CDR1 and CDR2 are ENHRY and SYGVKD. V was shortened by 0 bases and J by 2 bases, with 13 bases between the two germline ends. CDR3 sequence (DNA): TGTGCCATCAGTGAGTCCCAGGACAGTTTGAACTATGGCTACACCTTC. Translation gives CAISESQDSLNYGYTF.

The rearrangement uses TRBV7-2 and TRBJ2-1; tentative D call: TRBD2 (6 bases). There are 17 residues in the CDR3. The germline V gene encodes CDR1 SGHTA and CDR2 FQGNSA. The V and J ends lost 2 bases and 5 bases respectively, with 19 bases between them. The CDR3 reads CASSLNYHLGGNNEQFF. DNA of the CDR3: TGTGCCAGCAGCTTAAACTACCACCTGGGGGGAAACAATGAGCAGTTCTTC.

The chain is built from TRBV6-2 or TRBV6-3 and TRBJ2-1, with D tentatively TRBD1 (6 bases). Per the germline V gene, CDR1 is MNHEY and CDR2 is SVGEGT. CDR3 length equals 13 residues. V lost 3 bases, J lost 9 bases, and 12 bases lay in between. The CDR3 protein is CASSYDRLPEQFF. CDR3 nucleotides: TGTGCCAGCAGTTATGACAGGTTACCTGAGCAGTTCTTC.

This clonotype was picked up a small number of times. The chain carries TRBV5-4 and TRBJ2-7, with TRBD2 matching 7 bases. Unmatched junction bases numbered 16, after V lost 5 bases and J lost 2 bases. Germline assignment: CDR1 SGHNT and CDR2 YYREEE (reference sequence). There are 17 residues in the CDR3. The CDR3 DNA reads TGTGCCAGCAGGCCAGCAACGGGACTACCCAAACCCTACGAGCAGTACTTC. It is translated as CASRPATGLPKPYEQYF.

In DNA form, the CDR3 reads TGCAGCGTTGGGGACTACGAGCAGTACTTC. Translated: CSVGDYEQYF. The chain joins TRBV29-1 to TRBJ2-7; D is unresolved. This CDR3 region has 10 residues. CDR1 is SQVTM and CDR2 is ANQGSEA in the germline V gene. The V end lost 4 bases, the J end lost 3 bases, and 4 bases lay between the germline ends.

The rearrangement links TRBV24-1 to TRBJ2-5; D is ambiguous. V was shortened by 5 bases and J by 4 bases, with 7 bases between the two germline ends. The CDR3 loop spans 12 amino acids. Germline-derived CDR1 and CDR2 are KGHDR and SFDVKD. In DNA form, the CDR3 reads TGTGCCACCAGTGCCCCAGGAGAGACCCAGTACTTC. Its protein product is CATSAPGETQYF.

This clonotype came up a few times. The chain carries TRBV24-1 and TRBJ2-3; no firm D call. There are 14 residues in the CDR3. Germline V gene data show CDR1 as KGHDR and CDR2 as SFDVKD. The V end was cut by 0 bases, the J end by 6 bases, with 9 bases between. In nucleotides, the CDR3 is TGTGCCACCAGTGATTTGGAGTATGACGATACGCAGTATTTT. Translation: CATSDLEYDDTQYF.

This clonotype came up a few times. This chain uses TRBV5-6 with TRBJ2-7; 8 bases align to TRBD2. Germline CDR1 SGHDT, CDR2 YYEEEE. Losses at the gene ends were 4 bases for V and 7 bases for J; bases not matched to a gene: 10. The CDR3 sequence is 14 residues long. CDR3 DNA sequence: TGTGCCAGCAGCCTGGACGGGAGGGCCTGGGAGCAGTACTTC. Its protein product is CASSLDGRAWEQYF.

This clonotype was detected only a few times. The chain combines TRBV7-2 with TRBJ1-5, with 8 nucleotides matching TRBD1. This CDR3 contains 14 residues. Germline loops: CDR1 SGHTA, CDR2 FQGNSA. The V gene end was trimmed by 8 bases and the J gene end by 4 bases; junction bases not matched to a gene: 7. This CDR3 is CASGGTGANQPQHF. Here the CDR3 DNA reads TGTGCCAGCGGTGGGACAGGAGCGAATCAGCCCCAGCATTTT.

This clonotype came up a few times. The chain joins TRBV7-2 to TRBJ1-2, with 9 bases that match TRBD1. V dropped 1 base and J dropped 0; count of bases not matched to a gene: 3. The CDR3 sequence is 16 residues long. Germline V gives CDR1 SGHTA, CDR2 FQGNSA. The chain's CDR3 is CASSLGGTGTNYGYTF. CDR3 nucleotides: TGTGCCAGCAGCTTAGGAGGGACAGGGACTAACTATGGCTACACCTTC. The full variable domain, completed using reference TRBV7-2 and TRBJ1-2, is GAGVSQSPSNKVTEKGKDVELRCDPISGHTALYWYRQSLGQGLEFLIYFQGNSAPDKSGLPSDRFSAERTGGSVSTLTIQRTQQEDSAVYLCASSLGGTGTNYGYTFGSGTRLTVV.

The chain couples TRBV6-4 to TRBJ2-1; 13 nucleotides align to TRBD2. From germline, CDR1 is MRHNA and CDR2 SNTAGT. This CDR3 region has 15 residues. V lost 2 bases to trimming and J lost 6 bases; unmatched junction nucleotides: 1. The CDR3 is CASSDTSGGANEQFF. For the CDR3, the DNA is TGTGCCAGCAGTGACACTAGCGGGGGGGCCAATGAGCAGTTCTTC.

This rearrangement joins TRBV29-1 to TRBJ2-2; 11 bases map to TRBD2. The junction had 11 bases not matched to a gene; V was cut back by 7 bases and J by 1 base. Looked up from germline, CDR1 is SQVTM and CDR2 is ANQGSEA. The CDR3 totals 17 residues. CDR3 in amino acids: CSAHLAGGLGNTGELFF. The CDR3 DNA reads as TGCAGCGCTCACCTAGCGGGAGGTTTGGGGAACACCGGGGAGCTGTTTTTT.

This clonotype was seen a few times. The J gene is TRBJ2-1, the V gene TRBV29-1; D possibly corresponds to TRBD2 (6 bases). Trimming removed 6 bases at V and 3 bases at J, with 21 bases between. Germline V gene lookup returns CDR1 SQVTM and CDR2 ANQGSEA. The CDR3 is 16 residues long. The CDR3 is CSVAQRLDPLYNEQFF. In DNA form, the CDR3 reads TGCAGCGTCGCTCAAAGACTAGACCCCCTCTACAATGAGCAGTTCTTC.

The chain links TRBV28 to TRBJ2-7, with 8 bases that match TRBD2. With 3 bases clipped from V and 1 base from J, the junction kept 11 bases outside the gene matches. There are 17 residues in the CDR3. Germline lookup yields CDR1 MDHEN and CDR2 SYDVKM. The CDR3, as DNA: TGTGCCAGCAGTTTCCCCCGGGGGCGGGAGGTGTCCTACGAGCAGTACTTC. The encoded protein is CASSFPRGREVSYEQYF.

The chain recombines TRBV5-1 with TRBJ2-1, with TRBD2 identical over 11 bases. In germline, CDR1 is SGHRS, CDR2 YFSETQ. V trimming: 3 bases; J trimming: 9 bases; junction bases outside the gene matches: 8. The CDR3 consists of 15 residues. CDR3 sequence reads: CASSSGLAVSVEQFF. The CDR3, as DNA: TGCGCCAGCAGCTCGGGACTAGCGGTTTCGGTTGAGCAGTTCTTC.

The genes are TRBV2 and TRBJ2-3; 10 bases are shared with TRBD2. Per the germline V gene, CDR1 is SNHLY and CDR2 is FYNNEI. The CDR3 spans 15 residues. J was trimmed by 2 bases and V by 4 bases; bases with no gene match: 3. CDR3 DNA: TGTGCCAGCAGTGGTACTAGCGGGACCACAGATACGCAGTATTTT. Translation gives CASSGTSGTTDTQYF.

A few counts support this clonotype. The chain uses TRBV7-2 and TRBJ2-3, with 10 positions matching TRBD2. V lost 4 bases and J lost 2; bases outside the gene matches: 12. The V gene's germline CDR1 is SGHTA and CDR2 FQGNSA. This CDR3 region has 18 residues. Here the CDR3 reads CASSSRGSGRSITDTQYF. Written as DNA, the CDR3 is TGTGCCAGCAGCTCCCGGGGTAGCGGGAGGTCTATCACAGATACGCAGTATTTT.

The rearrangement joins TRBV11-2 to TRBJ2-1; possibly TRBD1 for D (5 bases). Trimming took 3 bases from V and 0 from J, leaving 24 bases between them. Per germline, CDR1 SGHAT and CDR2 FQNNGV. The CDR3 loop spans 20 amino acids. In DNA form, the CDR3 reads TGTGCCAGCAGCTTGAATTGGGCAGGGCCAATCCCAAGCTCCTACAATGAGCAGTTCTTC. It codes for CASSLNWAGPIPSSYNEQFF.

This clonotype was detected only a few times. The chain carries TRBV15 and TRBJ1-4, with D maybe TRBD1 (5 bases). From germline, CDR1 is LNHNV and CDR2 YYDKDF (reference sequence). V was clipped by 6 bases and J by 0 bases, with 14 bases between them. The CDR3 length is 16 residues. The CDR3 nucleotides read TGTGCCACCAGTGGGACGGCCGCCCCAACTAATGAAAAACTGTTTTTT. Translating it yields CATSGTAAPTNEKLFF.

This clonotype is a singleton in its sample. The V call is TRBV28, the J call TRBJ2-7; D may be TRBD2 (6 bases). This CDR3 has 17 amino acids. The ends were cut back, 5 bases at V and 3 bases at J, with 23 bases in the middle. Germline assignment: CDR1 MDHEN and CDR2 SYDVKM. CDR3 residues: CASSTSRRRGNDYEQYF. Written as DNA, the CDR3 is TGTGCCAGCAGTACCAGTCGGAGGAGGGGAAACGACTACGAGCAGTACTTC.